This T cell receptor beta chain came from a study of CD8+ T cells in alopecia areata. TCR sequencing used cDNA made by reverse transcription of extracted RNA. Libraries were prepared by immunoSEQ multiplex PCR; TCRdb keeps only in-frame clonotypes and omits some of them. Of some 180,000 clones detected, approximately 62% appear once; the ten largest clones hold 1.7%. The length of the CDR3 is 11 residues. Germline V gene data show CDR1 as SGHTA and CDR2 as FQGNSA. The V segment lost 6 bases and the J segment 11 bases; nucleotides outside the gene matches: 6. The specimen comprised CD4+ T cells sorted from blood, sampled at week 0. This TCR came from a human donor with alopecia areata. This rearrangement joins TRBV7-2 to TRBJ1-1, with 7 positions matching TRBD1. CDR3 DNA: TGTGCCAGCAGTCTTACAGGGGAGGCTTTCTTT. Amino acids: CASSLTGEAFF. Combining the CDR3 with reference TRBV7-2 and TRBJ1-1 gives the whole variable domain GAGVSQSPSNKVTEKGKDVELRCDPISGHTALYWYRQSLGQGLEFLIYFQGNSAPDKSGLPSDRFSAERTGGSVSTLTIQRTQQEDSAVYLCASSLTGEAFFGQGTRLTVV.